This T cell receptor beta chain came from a study of vaccination effects on CD4 cells after COVID-19. In regard to this clone: Antigen: not known.

Clones were read by immunoSEQ multiplex PCR, and TCRdb kept only the in-frame ones, dropping some. The profile shows about 39,000 clones, around 73% of them singletons. Germline assignment: CDR1 SNHLY and CDR2 FYNNEI. The V end lost 3 bases, the J end lost 4 bases, and 15 bases lay between the germline ends. The CDR3 has 16 amino acids. Subsequent to a culture period of under twelve days, CD4+ T cells were isolated. Either the BNT162b2 or mRNA-1273 vaccine was given to participants in two doses. The gene calls are TRBV2 and TRBJ2-2; the D gene is possibly TRBD2 (6 bases). Sequencing used CD4+ T cells from PBMCs cultured without peptide, obtained after COVID-19 vaccination. The clonotype originates from a human donor who received a COVID-19 vaccine. The CDR3 DNA sequence: TGTGCCAGCAGTGACCGGGGGTATGGGAGCACCGGGGAGCTGTTTTTT. As protein: CASSDRGYGSTGELFF.